The 28 T cell receptor beta chains presented below share a single source sample, sequenced in a study of T cells after yellow fever vaccination. MiXCR, run by TCRdb on the 5' RACE reads, gives a single entry per CDR3 protein. The sample carries about 330,000 distinct CDR3 sequences, 6.8% recorded once. Sequencing was performed on PBMCs, taken roughly 45 days after the first yellow fever vaccination. These receptors all come from a man between 18 and 35 years old who received the YFV17D yellow fever vaccine.

The sample holds a few counts of this clonotype. The CDR3 DNA sequence: TGTGCCTGGGAAGGGACAGAAGCTAGCACAGATACGCAGTATTTT. Translated, it gives CAWEGTEASTDTQYF. The chain couples TRBV30 to TRBJ2-3, with 7 bases aligning to TRBD1. The J segment lost 0 bases and the V segment lost 5 bases, leaving 8 bases of the junction unmatched. This CDR3 comprises 15 residues. Germline V lookup: CDR1 GTSNPN, CDR2 SVGIG (reference sequence).

The sample holds a few counts of this clonotype. CDR3: CSATAIGGPNYGYTF. DNA for the CDR3: TGCAGTGCCACGGCCATCGGGGGGCCTAACTATGGCTACACCTTC. The chain recombines TRBV20-1 with TRBJ1-2, with D possibly matching TRBD1 (6 bases). Looked up from germline, CDR1 is DFQATT and CDR2 is SNEGSKA (reference sequence). The V end lost 6 bases, the J end lost 0 bases, and 17 bases lay between the germline ends. The CDR3 loop spans 15 amino acids.

This clonotype turned up a few times. This rearrangement joins TRBV6-5 to TRBJ2-3; TRBD2 matches 8 bases. The V gene end was trimmed by 1 base and the J gene end by 1 base; junction bases not matched to a gene: 7. The CDR3 spans 17 residues. Germline loops: CDR1 MNHEY, CDR2 SVGAGI. The CDR3 sequence: CASSYFGSGVGTDTQYF. The CDR3 DNA reads as TGTGCCAGCAGTTACTTCGGTAGCGGGGTTGGCACAGATACGCAGTATTTT.

This clonotype was detected a few times. The chain joins TRBV11-2 to TRBJ2-7; TRBD2 might be the D (5 bases). Germline CDR1 and CDR2: SGHAT and FQNNGV. Trimming cost V 6 bases and J 5 bases, with 14 bases left between them. This CDR3 has 13 residues. CDR3 region: CASRPTGVHEQYF. The CDR3 coding sequence is TGTGCCAGCAGGCCTACCGGGGTCCACGAGCAGTACTTC.

This clonotype was seen a handful of times. The chain couples TRBV10-3 to TRBJ2-7, with D hard to call. Per the germline V gene, CDR1 is ENHRY and CDR2 is SYGVKD. The CDR3 totals 13 residues. V was clipped by 3 bases and J by 3 bases, with 9 bases between them. For the CDR3, the DNA is TGTGCCATCAGTGATAACACCTTCTACGAGCAGTACTTC. Its protein is CAISDNTFYEQYF.

This clonotype was counted between two and nine times. The V call is TRBV11-1, the J call TRBJ2-2; perhaps TRBD1 as D (5 bases). V lost 5 bases, J lost 7 bases, and 11 bases lay in between. CDR1 is SGHAT and CDR2 is FQDESV in the germline V gene (reference sequence). The length of the CDR3 is 13 residues. The CDR3 here is CASSAWGGGELFF. For the CDR3, the DNA is TGTGCCAGCAGCGCTTGGGGCGGCGGGGAGCTGTTTTTT.

CDR3 coding DNA: TGTGCCAGCCGAGAGACCGGGGAGCTGTTTTTT. Its protein is CASRETGELFF. This sequence joins TRBV2 and TRBJ2-2; D is unclear. In germline, CDR1 is SNHLY, CDR2 FYNNEI. CDR3 length: 11 amino acids. V lost 8 bases and J 5 bases, leaving 6 bases between the germline ends.

Details on this clonotype: At one of its ends the junction is not consistent with the germline gene, which may arise from a read error. The rearrangement uses TRBV7-7 and TRBJ1-4; 7 positions agree with TRBD1. The CDR3 has 15 amino acids. Germline V gene sequence: CDR1 SSHAT, CDR2 FNYEAQ (reference sequence). The chain's CDR3 is CASSLNRGDGEKLFF. CDR3 coding DNA: TGTGCTAGCAGCCTCAACAGGGGCGATGGTGAAAAACTGTTTTTT.

This clonotype was observed a handful of times. This sequence joins TRBV5-1 and TRBJ2-4; D perhaps matches TRBD2 (5 bases). The ends were cut back, 0 bases at V and 1 base at J, with 14 bases in the middle. The germline V gene encodes CDR1 SGHRS and CDR2 YFSETQ. The CDR3 has 17 amino acids. The CDR3 protein is CASSLAERVRAKNIQYF. As DNA, the CDR3 is TGCGCCAGCAGCTTGGCCGAGAGGGTCAGGGCCAAAAACATTCAGTACTTC.

The rearrangement links TRBV7-2 to TRBJ1-5; no reliable D call. From germline, CDR1 is SGHTA and CDR2 FQGNSA. CDR3 length: 14 residues. V lost 1 base and J 9 bases, leaving 13 bases between the germline ends. In nucleotides, the CDR3 is TGTGCCAGCAGCTTAGTCGGCTTTACTCTGCCCCAGCATTTT. Translating it yields CASSLVGFTLPQHF.

This clonotype has a handful of counts. The chain couples TRBV7-2 to TRBJ1-2; D remains ambiguous. V was clipped by 2 bases and J by 4 bases, with 11 bases between them. The germline V gene encodes CDR1 SGHTA and CDR2 FQGNSA. This CDR3 has 14 amino acids. The CDR3 sequence: CASSLNGLGYGYTF. The CDR3 bases are TGTGCCAGCAGCTTAAACGGTTTGGGCTATGGCTACACCTTC.

In this sample, this clonotype turned up many times. V is TRBV28 and J is TRBJ2-6, with a possible D match to TRBD1 (7 bases). The V end lost 5 bases, the J end lost 2 bases, and 10 bases lay between the germline ends. The CDR3 contains 15 residues. The germline V gene has CDR1 MDHEN and CDR2 SYDVKM. CDR3 region: CASSPRGAGANVLTF. In DNA, the CDR3 is TGTGCCAGCAGTCCCAGGGGGGCTGGGGCCAACGTCCTGACTTTC.

This clonotype was recorded many times. The chain is built from TRBV5-1 and TRBJ2-3; D unclear. V was trimmed by 4 bases and J by 9 bases, leaving 15 bases between them. The germline CDR1 and CDR2 sequences are SGHRS and YFSETQ. The CDR3 sequence is 13 residues long. The CDR3 coding sequence is TGCGCCAGCAGCCTCCTAGAGTCCCGAACGCAGTATTTT. This encodes CASSLLESRTQYF. Based on the CDR3 plus reference TRBV5-1 and TRBJ2-3, the full variable domain is KAGVTQTPRYLIKTRGQQVTLSCSPISGHRSVSWYQQTPGQGLQFLFEYFSETQRNKGNFPGRFSGRQFSNSRSEMNVSTLELGDSALYLCASSLLESRTQYFGPGTRLTVL.

This chain connects TRBV6-5 to TRBJ1-2, with 7 bases that match TRBD1. J was trimmed by 7 bases and V by 2 bases; bases with no gene match: 4. The CDR3 sequence is 13 residues long. Germline assignment: CDR1 MNHEY and CDR2 SVGAGI. In DNA, the CDR3 is TGTGCCAGCAGTTACCCCGGACAGGTTGGCTACACCTTC. It encodes CASSYPGQVGYTF.

V and J are TRBV20-1 and TRBJ2-1; TRBD2 aligns across 7 bases. The CDR3 totals 16 residues. Germline lookup yields CDR1 DFQATT and CDR2 SNEGSKA (reference sequence). V lost 6 bases, J lost 6 bases, and 17 bases stayed unmatched. As DNA, the CDR3 is TGCAGTGCCCTCGGTAGGCCGGGGGGATCTGGCAATGAGCAGTTCTTC. Protein product: CSALGRPGGSGNEQFF.

This clonotype was seen many times. V gene TRBV5-1 combines with J gene TRBJ2-7; unclear D gene. V was cut by 0 bases and J by 3 bases, with 10 bases left in between. This CDR3 contains 14 residues. Germline CDR1 and CDR2: SGHRS and YFSETQ. This chain's CDR3 is CASSLVSPHYEQYF. The CDR3 DNA sequence: TGCGCCAGCAGCTTGGTGTCGCCCCACTACGAGCAGTACTTC.

This clonotype has ten or more counts. The chain links TRBV15 to TRBJ1-2; weak D call: TRBD1 (5 bases). The V end was cut by 0 bases, the J end by 9 bases, with 23 bases between. Germline V gives CDR1 LNHNV, CDR2 YYDKDF (reference sequence). The CDR3 has 17 amino acids. The CDR3 DNA sequence: TGTGCCACCAGCAGAGATGTGGCGAGGGACGCCCTGTCGCGCTACACCTTC. It yields the protein CATSRDVARDALSRYTF.

The rearrangement joins TRBV12-3 or TRBV12-4 to TRBJ1-6; D gene unclear. CDR3 length: 15 amino acids. Trimming stripped 6 bases from V and 5 bases from J, with 14 bases between. The CDR3 spells CASRPQDGNNSPLHF. CDR3 in DNA: TGTGCCAGCAGACCCCAGGACGGTAATAATTCACCCCTCCACTTT.

V and J are TRBV6-5 and TRBJ2-7; D is ambiguous. Germline values: CDR1 MNHEY, CDR2 SVGAGI. The length of the CDR3 is 15 residues. V gave up 0 bases and J gave up 3 bases, with 12 bases separating them. This chain's CDR3 is CASSYSASVFYEQYV. The DNA for the CDR3 is TGTGCCAGCAGTTACTCGGCTTCAGTCTTCTACGAGCAGTACGTC.

The CDR3 protein is CASSFPALGTDTQYF. The CDR3 DNA reads as TGTGCCAGCAGTTTCCCAGCCTTAGGCACAGATACGCAGTATTTT. The J gene is TRBJ2-3, the V gene TRBV12-3 or TRBV12-4; no firm D call. The CDR3 consists of 15 residues. V was pared by 3 bases and J by 1 base, with 11 bases between.

Only a few counts were recorded for this clonotype. V usage is TRBV25-1 and J usage is TRBJ1-5; D gene unclear. CDR3 length: 14 residues. Trimming left V 1 base short and J 7 bases short, with 11 bases between. The germline gives CDR1 MGHDK, CDR2 SYGVNS. CDR3 coding DNA: TGTGCCAGCAGTGAATCGGGGTCGCGGCAGCCCCAGCATTTT. It specifies CASSESGSRQPQHF.

The chain is built from TRBV18 and TRBJ1-2; a weak D match, TRBD1 (6 bases). Germline V gene lookup returns CDR1 KGHSH and CDR2 LQKENI. Trimming took 3 bases from V and 3 from J, leaving 14 bases between them. The CDR3 loop spans 15 amino acids. The CDR3 coding sequence is TGTGCCAGCTCACCGGACCGGGACAAGGACTATGGCTACACCTTC. It codes for CASSPDRDKDYGYTF.

This clonotype was counted a few times. CDR3 nucleotide sequence: TGTGCCAGCAGCTTAGCAGGGACTAGAGGGGTCGAGCAGTACGTC. Residues: CASSLAGTRGVEQYV. The J gene is TRBJ2-7, the V gene TRBV7-2, with 8 bases lining up with TRBD2. This CDR3 is built from 15 residues. The V gene's germline CDR1 is SGHTA and CDR2 FQGNSA. The trim removed 0 bases at V and 6 bases at J, leaving 7 bases unmatched.

This clonotype was seen only a few times. The chain is built from TRBV12-3 or TRBV12-4 and TRBJ1-2; D perhaps matches TRBD1 (6 bases). Between the trimmed V and J ends, which lost 6 bases and 7 bases, there was a span of 15 bases. This CDR3 is built from 13 residues. CDR3 region: CASSPSNRAGYTF. CDR3 DNA sequence: TGTGCCAGCAGCCCATCGAACAGGGCTGGCTACACCTTC.

The chain is built from TRBV2 and TRBJ1-1; unclear D gene. Germline-derived CDR1 and CDR2 are SNHLY and FYNNEI. The CDR3 spans 14 residues. The ends were cut back, 3 bases at V and 0 bases at J, with 8 bases in the middle. The CDR3 reads CASSEESMNTEAFF. DNA of the CDR3: TGTGCCAGCAGTGAGGAGTCCATGAACACTGAAGCTTTCTTT.

This clonotype was found a few times. The chain joins TRBV18 to TRBJ2-3; the D gene could be TRBD1 or TRBD2 (5 bases each). Germline V gene data show CDR1 as KGHSH and CDR2 as LQKENI. With 9 bases removed from V and 2 bases from J, the gap between germline ends came to 12 bases. The CDR3 has 13 residues. The CDR3 sequence: CASSRGITDTQYF. CDR3 DNA: TGTGCCAGTTCGAGGGGCATCACAGATACGCAGTATTTT.

This clonotype was detected only a few times. The rearrangement joins TRBV4-2 to TRBJ2-2, with D possibly being TRBD1 or TRBD2 (5 bases each). The CDR3 spans 17 residues. The germline V and J ends were trimmed by 3 bases and 0 bases, with 14 bases remaining between them. Germline V gene lookup returns CDR1 LGHNA and CDR2 YNFKEQ. The CDR3, as DNA: TGTGCCAGCAGCCATACCGGGACGGCCGCGAACACCGGGGAGCTGTTTTTT. Its protein product is CASSHTGTAANTGELFF.

The chain has TRBV5-1 and TRBJ2-7; the match to TRBD1 covers 9 bases. The CDR3 totals 14 residues. Germline V gene data show CDR1 as SGHRS and CDR2 as YFSETQ. The trim removed 4 bases at V and 6 bases at J, leaving 8 bases unmatched. CDR3 amino acids: CASSRRDRDLEQYF. DNA for the CDR3: TGCGCCAGCAGCCGCCGGGACAGGGACCTCGAGCAGTACTTC.